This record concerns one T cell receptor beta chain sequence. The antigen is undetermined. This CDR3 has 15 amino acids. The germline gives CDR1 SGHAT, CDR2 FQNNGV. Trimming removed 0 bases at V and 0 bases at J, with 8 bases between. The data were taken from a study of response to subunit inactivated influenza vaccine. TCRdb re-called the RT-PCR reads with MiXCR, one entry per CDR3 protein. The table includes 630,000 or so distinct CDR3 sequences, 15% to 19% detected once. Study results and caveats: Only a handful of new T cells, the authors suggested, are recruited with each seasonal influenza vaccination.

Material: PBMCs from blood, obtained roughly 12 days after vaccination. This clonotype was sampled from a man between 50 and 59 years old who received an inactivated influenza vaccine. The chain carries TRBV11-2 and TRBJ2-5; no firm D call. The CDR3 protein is CASSLDRPNQETQYF. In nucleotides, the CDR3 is TGTGCCAGCAGCTTAGATCGACCCAACCAAGAGACCCAGTACTTC.